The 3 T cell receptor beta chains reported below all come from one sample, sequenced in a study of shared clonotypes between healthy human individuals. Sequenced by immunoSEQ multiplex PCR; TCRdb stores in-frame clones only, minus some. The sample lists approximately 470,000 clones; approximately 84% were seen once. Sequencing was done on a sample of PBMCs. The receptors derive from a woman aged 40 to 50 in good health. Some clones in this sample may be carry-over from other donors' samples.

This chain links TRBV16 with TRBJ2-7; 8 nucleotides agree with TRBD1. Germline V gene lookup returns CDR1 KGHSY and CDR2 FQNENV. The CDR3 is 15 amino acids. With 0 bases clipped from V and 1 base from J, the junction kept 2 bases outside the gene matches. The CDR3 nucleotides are TGTGCCAGCAGCCAATCGGGACAGGCATCCTACGAGCAGTACTTC. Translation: CASSQSGQASYEQYF.

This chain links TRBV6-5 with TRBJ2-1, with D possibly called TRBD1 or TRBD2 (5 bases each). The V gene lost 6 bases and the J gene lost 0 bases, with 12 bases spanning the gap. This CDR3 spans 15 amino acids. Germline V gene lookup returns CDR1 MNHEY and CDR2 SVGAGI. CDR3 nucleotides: TGTGCCAGCAGAGATGGGACGGACTCCTACAATGAGCAGTTCTTC. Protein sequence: CASRDGTDSYNEQFF.

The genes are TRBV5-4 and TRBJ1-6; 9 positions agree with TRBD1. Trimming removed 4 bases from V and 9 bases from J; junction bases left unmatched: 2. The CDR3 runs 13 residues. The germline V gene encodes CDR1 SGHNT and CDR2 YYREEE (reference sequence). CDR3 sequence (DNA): TGTGCCAGCAGCAGGGACAGGGCTTCACCCCTCCACTTT. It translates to CASSRDRASPLHF.